This T cell receptor beta chain was observed in a study of neurological immune-mediated disorders. Time point described: longitudinal time-point 2. Unsorted libraries were generated from 2 million PBMCs held at -80 degrees C. Germline trimming cut 4 bases from V and 5 bases from J; bases unmatched to any gene: 8. Germline values: CDR1 SGHRS, CDR2 YFSETQ. This CDR3 has 16 amino acids. The authors made cDNA by 5'RACE with 10-nucleotide random UMIs. TCRdb analysed the 5' RACE reads with MiXCR anew, one entry per CDR3 protein. The data hold 55,000 to 65,000 distinct CDR3 sequences, with more than 7.5% observed a single time. This clonotype appeared many times. The antigen remains unidentified. Whole-study results and caveats: HTLV-1-associated myelopathy had the most TCR clonal expansion, whereas multiple sclerosis had the least (lower than in healthy controls).

J is TRBJ2-3 and V is TRBV5-1, with 12 bases that match TRBD2. Sequencing was performed on PBMCs. The source of this sequence is a young man in good health. CDR3 amino acids: CASSHPPSGRGDTQYF. CDR3 bases: TGCGCCAGCAGCCACCCCCCTAGCGGGAGGGGAGATACGCAGTATTTT.